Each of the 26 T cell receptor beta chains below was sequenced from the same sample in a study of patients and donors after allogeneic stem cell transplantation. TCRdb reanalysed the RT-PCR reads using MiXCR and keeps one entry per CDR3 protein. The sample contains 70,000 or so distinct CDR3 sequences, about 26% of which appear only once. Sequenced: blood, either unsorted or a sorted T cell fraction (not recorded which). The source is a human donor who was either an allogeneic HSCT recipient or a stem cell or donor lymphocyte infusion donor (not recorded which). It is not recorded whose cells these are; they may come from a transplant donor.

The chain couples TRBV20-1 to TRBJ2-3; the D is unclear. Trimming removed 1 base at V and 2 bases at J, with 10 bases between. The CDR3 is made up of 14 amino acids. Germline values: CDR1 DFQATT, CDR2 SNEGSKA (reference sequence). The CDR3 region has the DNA TGCAGTGCTAGAGGACCTTGGATCACAGATACGCAGTATTTT. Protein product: CSARGPWITDTQYF.

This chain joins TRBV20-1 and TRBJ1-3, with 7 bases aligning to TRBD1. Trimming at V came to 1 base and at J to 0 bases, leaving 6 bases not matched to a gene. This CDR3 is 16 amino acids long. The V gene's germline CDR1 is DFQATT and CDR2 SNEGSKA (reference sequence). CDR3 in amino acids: CSARAGTVVSGNTIYF. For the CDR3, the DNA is TGCAGTGCTAGAGCCGGGACAGTGGTCTCTGGAAACACCATATATTTT.

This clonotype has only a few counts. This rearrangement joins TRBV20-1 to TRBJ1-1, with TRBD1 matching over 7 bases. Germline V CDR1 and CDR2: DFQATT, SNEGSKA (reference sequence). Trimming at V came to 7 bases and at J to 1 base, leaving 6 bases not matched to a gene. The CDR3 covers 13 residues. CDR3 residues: CSGNDRENTEAFF. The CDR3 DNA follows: TGCAGTGGGAACGACAGGGAGAACACTGAAGCTTTCTTT.

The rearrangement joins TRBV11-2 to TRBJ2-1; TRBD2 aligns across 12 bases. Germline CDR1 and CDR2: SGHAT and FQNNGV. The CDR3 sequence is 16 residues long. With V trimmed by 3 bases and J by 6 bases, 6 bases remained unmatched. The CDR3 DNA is TGTGCCAGCAGCTTGCTAGCGGGGGGGCCTTTCAATGAGCAGTTCTTC. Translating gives CASSLLAGGPFNEQFF.

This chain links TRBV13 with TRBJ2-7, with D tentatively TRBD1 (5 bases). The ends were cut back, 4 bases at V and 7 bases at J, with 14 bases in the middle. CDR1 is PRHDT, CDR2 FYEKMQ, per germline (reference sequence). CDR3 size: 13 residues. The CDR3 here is CASSWTPLGEQYF. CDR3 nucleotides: TGTGCCAGCAGCTGGACACCCTTGGGGGAGCAGTACTTC.

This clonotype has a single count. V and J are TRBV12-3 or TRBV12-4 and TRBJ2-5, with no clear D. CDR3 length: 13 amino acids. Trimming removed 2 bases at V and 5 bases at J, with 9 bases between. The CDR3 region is CASSLRRYETQYF. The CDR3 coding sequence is TGTGCCAGCAGTTTACGGCGGTATGAGACCCAGTACTTC.

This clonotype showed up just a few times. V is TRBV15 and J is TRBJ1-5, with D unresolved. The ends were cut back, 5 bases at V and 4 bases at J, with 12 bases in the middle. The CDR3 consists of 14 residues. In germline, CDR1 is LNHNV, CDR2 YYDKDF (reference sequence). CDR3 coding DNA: TGTGCCACCAGCTCATACAGCTCAAATCAGCCCCAGCATTTT. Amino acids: CATSSYSSNQPQHF.

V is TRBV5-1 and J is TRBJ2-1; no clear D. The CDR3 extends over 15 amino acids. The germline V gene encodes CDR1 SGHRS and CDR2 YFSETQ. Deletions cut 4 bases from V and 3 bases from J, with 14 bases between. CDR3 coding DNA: TGCGCCAGCAGCCTCAGAGTTTCTAACTACAATGAGCAGTTCTTC. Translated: CASSLRVSNYNEQFF.

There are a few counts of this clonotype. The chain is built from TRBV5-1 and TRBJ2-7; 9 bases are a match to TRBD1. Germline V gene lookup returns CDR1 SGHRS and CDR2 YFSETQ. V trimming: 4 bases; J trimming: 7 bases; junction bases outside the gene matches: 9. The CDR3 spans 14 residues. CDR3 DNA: TGCGCCAGCAGCCGGACGGACAGGGGTCTTGAGCAGTACTTC. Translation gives CASSRTDRGLEQYF.

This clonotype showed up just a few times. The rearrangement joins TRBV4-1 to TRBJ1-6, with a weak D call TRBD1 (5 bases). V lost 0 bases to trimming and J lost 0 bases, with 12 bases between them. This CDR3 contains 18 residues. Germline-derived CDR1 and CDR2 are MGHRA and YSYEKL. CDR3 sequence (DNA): TGCGCCAGCAGCCAAGAATTCGCCGGGGCCTCCTATAATTCACCCCTCCACTTT. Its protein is CASSQEFAGASYNSPLHF.

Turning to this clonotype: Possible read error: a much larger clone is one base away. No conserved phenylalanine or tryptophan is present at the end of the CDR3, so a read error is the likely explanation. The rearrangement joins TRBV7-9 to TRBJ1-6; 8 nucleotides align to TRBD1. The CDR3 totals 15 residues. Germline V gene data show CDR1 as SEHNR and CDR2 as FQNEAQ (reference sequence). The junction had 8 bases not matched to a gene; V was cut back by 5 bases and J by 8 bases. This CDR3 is CASSPGQGWDSPLHL. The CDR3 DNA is TGTGCCAGCAGCCCTGGACAGGGCTGGGATTCACCCCTCCACTTG.

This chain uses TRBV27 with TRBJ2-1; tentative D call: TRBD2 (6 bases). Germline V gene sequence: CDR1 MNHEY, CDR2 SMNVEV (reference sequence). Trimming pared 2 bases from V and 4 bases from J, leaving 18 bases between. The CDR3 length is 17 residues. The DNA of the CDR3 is TGTGCCAGCAGTTTAATGAGCTTGCGGGGCGAGTACAATGAGCAGTTCTTC. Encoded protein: CASSLMSLRGEYNEQFF.

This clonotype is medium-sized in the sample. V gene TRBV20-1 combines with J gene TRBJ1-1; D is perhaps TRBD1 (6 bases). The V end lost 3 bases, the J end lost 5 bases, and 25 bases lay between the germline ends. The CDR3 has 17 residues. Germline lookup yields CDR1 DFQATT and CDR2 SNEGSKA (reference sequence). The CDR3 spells CSASGFLLGGVRTEAFF. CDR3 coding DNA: TGCAGTGCTAGTGGGTTCTTATTGGGGGGCGTAAGGACTGAAGCTTTCTTT.

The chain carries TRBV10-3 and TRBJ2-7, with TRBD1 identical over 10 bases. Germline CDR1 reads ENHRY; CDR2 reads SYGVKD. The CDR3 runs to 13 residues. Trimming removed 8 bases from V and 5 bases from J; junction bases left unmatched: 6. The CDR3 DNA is TGTGCCATCCCGGGACAGGGGATCAACGAGCAGTACTTC. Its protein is CAIPGQGINEQYF.

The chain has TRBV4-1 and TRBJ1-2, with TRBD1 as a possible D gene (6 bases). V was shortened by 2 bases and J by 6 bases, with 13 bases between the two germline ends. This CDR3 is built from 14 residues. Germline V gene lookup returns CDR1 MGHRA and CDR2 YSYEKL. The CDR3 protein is CASSQPGTRDGYTF. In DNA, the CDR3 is TGCGCCAGCAGCCAACCCGGGACAAGAGATGGCTACACCTTC.

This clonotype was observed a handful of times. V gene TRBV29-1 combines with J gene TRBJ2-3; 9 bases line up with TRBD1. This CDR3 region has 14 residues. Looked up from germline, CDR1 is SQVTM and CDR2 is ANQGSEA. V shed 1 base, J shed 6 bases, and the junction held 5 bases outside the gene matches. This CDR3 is CSVEAGTGLDTQYF. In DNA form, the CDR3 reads TGCAGCGTTGAAGCGGGGACAGGGCTGGATACGCAGTATTTT.

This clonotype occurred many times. In DNA, the CDR3 is TGCGCCAGCAGCTTGGTTACAGCTTTGAACACTGAAGCTTTCTTT. Protein product: CASSLVTALNTEAFF. The V gene is TRBV5-1, the J gene TRBJ1-1; D is undetermined. The CDR3 sequence is 15 residues long. V gave up 0 bases and J gave up 0 bases, with 9 bases separating them. Germline assignment: CDR1 SGHRS and CDR2 YFSETQ.

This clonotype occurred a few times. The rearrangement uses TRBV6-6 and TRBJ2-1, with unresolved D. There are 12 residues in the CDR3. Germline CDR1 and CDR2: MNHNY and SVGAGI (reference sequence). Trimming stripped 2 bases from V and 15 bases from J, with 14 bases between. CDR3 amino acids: CASSYGFEFWFF. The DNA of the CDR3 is TGTGCCAGCAGTTACGGGTTCGAATTTTGGTTCTTC.

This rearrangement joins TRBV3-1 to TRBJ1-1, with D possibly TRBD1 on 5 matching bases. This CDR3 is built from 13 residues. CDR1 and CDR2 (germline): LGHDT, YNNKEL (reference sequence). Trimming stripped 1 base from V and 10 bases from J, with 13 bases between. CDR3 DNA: TGTGCCAGCAGCCAAGCCACGGCGGGGGGAGCTTTCTTT. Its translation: CASSQATAGGAFF.

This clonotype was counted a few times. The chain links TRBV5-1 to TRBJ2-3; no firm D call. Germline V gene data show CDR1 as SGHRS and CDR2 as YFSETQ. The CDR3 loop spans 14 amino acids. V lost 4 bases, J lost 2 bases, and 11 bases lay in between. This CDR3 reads CASSRDGYTDTQYF. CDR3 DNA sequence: TGCGCCAGCAGCCGAGATGGCTACACAGATACGCAGTATTTT.

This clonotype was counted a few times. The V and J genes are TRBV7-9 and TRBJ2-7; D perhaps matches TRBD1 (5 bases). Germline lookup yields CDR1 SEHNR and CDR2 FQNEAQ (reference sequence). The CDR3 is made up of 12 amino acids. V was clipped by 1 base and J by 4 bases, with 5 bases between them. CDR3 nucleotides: TGTGCCAGCAGCTTAGGACAGTACGAGCAGTACTTC. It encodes CASSLGQYEQYF.

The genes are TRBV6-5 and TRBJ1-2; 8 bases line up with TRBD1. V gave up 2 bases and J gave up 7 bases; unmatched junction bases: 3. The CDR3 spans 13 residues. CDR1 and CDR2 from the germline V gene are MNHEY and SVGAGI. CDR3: CASSYGGTGGYTF. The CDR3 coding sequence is TGTGCCAGCAGTTACGGGGGGACAGGTGGCTACACCTTC.

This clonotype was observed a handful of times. The CDR3, as DNA: TGTGTCATTTCCTCAGGAGGGGGCACAGATACGCAGTATTTT. It is translated as CVISSGGGTDTQYF. The chain is built from TRBV10-3 and TRBJ2-3; weak D call: TRBD2 (6 bases). Germline V gene lookup returns CDR1 ENHRY and CDR2 SYGVKD. The CDR3 covers 14 residues.

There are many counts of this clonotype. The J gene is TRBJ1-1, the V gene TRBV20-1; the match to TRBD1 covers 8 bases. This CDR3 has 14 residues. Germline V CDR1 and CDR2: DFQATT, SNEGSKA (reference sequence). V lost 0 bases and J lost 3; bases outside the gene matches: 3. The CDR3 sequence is CSARDRQGYTEAFF. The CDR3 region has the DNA TGCAGTGCTAGAGACCGACAGGGGTACACTGAAGCTTTCTTT.

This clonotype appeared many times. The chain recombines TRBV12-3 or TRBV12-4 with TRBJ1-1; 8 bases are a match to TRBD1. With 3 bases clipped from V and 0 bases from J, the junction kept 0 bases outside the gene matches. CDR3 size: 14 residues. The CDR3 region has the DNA TGTGCCAGCAGTTTCAGGGGGCTGAACACTGAAGCTTTCTTT. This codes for CASSFRGLNTEAFF.

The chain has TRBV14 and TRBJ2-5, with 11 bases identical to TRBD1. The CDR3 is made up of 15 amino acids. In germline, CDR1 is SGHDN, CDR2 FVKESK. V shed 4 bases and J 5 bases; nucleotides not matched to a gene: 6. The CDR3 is CASSRGQGAGETQYF. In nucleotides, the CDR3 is TGTGCCAGCAGCCGCGGACAGGGGGCAGGGGAGACCCAGTACTTC.